The 16 T cell receptor beta chains presented below share a single source sample, sequenced in a study of blood T cell repertoires in COVID-19. The repertoire was sequenced with immunoSEQ multiplex PCR; TCRdb's copy has only in-frame clones and lacks some. The table includes some 100,000 clones, 81% detected once. Sequencing was carried out using peripheral blood. The origin of the receptors is an elderly man with active or convalescent COVID-19.

The rearrangement joins TRBV3-1 (or the pseudogene TRBV3-2) to TRBJ2-5; 10 nucleotides match TRBD2. CDR3 length: 13 residues. J gave up 5 bases and V 4 bases, and 1 base lay outside the gene matches. Per germline, CDR1 LGHDT and CDR2 YNNKEL (reference sequence). For the CDR3, the DNA is TGTGCCAGCAGCCGACTAGCGGGTGAGACCCAGTACTTC. Its translation: CASSRLAGETQYF.

This clone appeared a few times. V and J are TRBV4-1 and TRBJ1-2, with a tentative D call TRBD1 (6 bases). Trimming took 4 bases from V and 8 from J, leaving 26 bases between them. The CDR3 consists of 17 residues. CDR1 and CDR2 (germline): MGHRA, YSYEKL. In nucleotides, the CDR3 is TGCGCCAGCAGCCTCTCAAGATTCGCCGGGGGGGCGAGGGGCTACACCTTC. Protein sequence: CASSLSRFAGGARGYTF.

This chain connects TRBV7-2 to TRBJ2-3, with TRBD2 matching 12 bases. Per the germline V gene, CDR1 is SGHTA and CDR2 is FQGNSA. Trimming cost V 5 bases and J 2 bases; bases outside gene matches: 8. CDR3 length equals 17 residues. The DNA for the CDR3 is TGTGCCAGCAGCCCACTGCTAGCGGGGGGGCCCACAGATACGCAGTATTTT. It yields the protein CASSPLLAGGPTDTQYF.

The chain's CDR3 is CASSPGTGGIQETQYF. The CDR3, as DNA: TGTGCCAGCAGCCCGGGGACGGGGGGGATCCAAGAGACCCAGTACTTC. The chain recombines TRBV5-4 with TRBJ2-5, with TRBD2 matching 8 bases. With V trimmed by 4 bases and J by 1 base, 9 bases remained unmatched. The CDR3 runs to 16 residues. Germline CDR1 SGHNT, CDR2 YYREEE (reference sequence).

Only a few counts were recorded for this clone. The V gene is TRBV28, the J gene TRBJ1-3; no definite D call. CDR1 MDHEN and CDR2 SYDVKM come from the germline V gene. The CDR3 is 12 amino acids. Trimming shortened V by 5 bases and J by 7 bases, and 9 bases separated the two germline ends. The CDR3 loop is CASSRFGNTIYF. Written as DNA, the CDR3 is TGTGCCAGCAGTAGGTTCGGGAACACCATATATTTT.

The chain combines TRBV5-4 with TRBJ1-6, with 11 bases lining up with TRBD1. The V gene's germline CDR1 is SGHNT and CDR2 YYREEE (reference sequence). V was pared by 3 bases and J by 9 bases, with 8 bases of the junction left unmatched. The CDR3 is 16 residues long. The CDR3 region has the DNA TGTGCCAGCAGCTCCGGGACAGGGGGAATTATTTCACCCCTCCACTTT. It specifies CASSSGTGGIISPLHF.

The chain uses TRBV6-2 or TRBV6-3 and TRBJ1-2; D may be TRBD1 (5 bases). The germline V and J ends were trimmed by 2 bases and 4 bases, with 8 bases remaining between them. The CDR3 loop spans 13 amino acids. Per the germline V gene, CDR1 is MNHEY and CDR2 is SVGEGT. This chain's CDR3 is CASSYGGVYGYTF. CDR3 DNA: TGTGCCAGCAGTTACGGGGGGGTCTATGGCTACACCTTC.

This sequence joins TRBV7-2 and TRBJ1-2; TRBD1 is a possible D gene (5 bases). From germline, CDR1 is SGHTA and CDR2 FQGNSA. Between the trimmed V and J ends, which lost 2 bases and 7 bases, there was a span of 14 bases. CDR3 length equals 14 residues. In nucleotides, the CDR3 is TGTGCCAGCAGCTTATATTCCGGGGGTGGTGGCTACACCTTC. It is translated as CASSLYSGGGGYTF.

This chain connects TRBV19 to TRBJ1-2; TRBD1 aligns across 8 bases. V trimming: 4 bases; J trimming: 8 bases; junction bases outside the gene matches: 6. The CDR3 sequence is 13 residues long. Germline CDR1 is LNHDA and CDR2 is SQIVND (reference sequence). The CDR3 protein is CASSTGRGLGYTF. In DNA form, the CDR3 reads TGTGCCAGTAGTACCGGCAGGGGGCTCGGCTACACCTTC.

The V call is TRBV11-3, the J call TRBJ2-1, with TRBD1 matching over 7 bases. There are 17 residues in the CDR3. Losses at the gene ends were 0 bases for V and 6 bases for J; bases not matched to a gene: 11. Germline V gene sequence: CDR1 SGHNT, CDR2 YENEEA. The CDR3 bases are TGTGCCAGCAGCTTAGACCCGGGACAGCCTGGGAGCAATGAGCAGTTCTTC. This encodes CASSLDPGQPGSNEQFF.

This chain links TRBV28 with TRBJ1-1, with 7 bases matching TRBD1. CDR3 size: 15 residues. Germline V gene data show CDR1 as MDHEN and CDR2 as SYDVKM. V lost 7 bases and J lost 0; bases outside the gene matches: 8. CDR3 loop: CASTPVDRMNTEAFF. The CDR3 region has the DNA TGTGCCAGCACCCCAGTGGACAGGATGAACACTGAAGCTTTCTTT.

The J gene is TRBJ2-3, the V gene TRBV5-1; D is uncertain. Germline lookup yields CDR1 SGHRS and CDR2 YFSETQ. V gave up 0 bases and J gave up 0 bases, with 11 bases separating them. The CDR3 is 16 residues long. The DNA for the CDR3 is TGCGCCAGCAGCTTGGACAGCACGCTTAGCACAGATACGCAGTATTTT. Amino acids: CASSLDSTLSTDTQYF.

The rearrangement uses TRBV28 and TRBJ1-1; TRBD1 agrees at 8 bases. The length of the CDR3 is 13 residues. Germline CDR1 is MDHEN and CDR2 is SYDVKM. Trimming cost V 5 bases and J 3 bases; bases outside gene matches: 2. In DNA form, the CDR3 reads TGTGCCAGCAGTCCAGGGGGCTACACTGAAGCTTTCTTT. Translation: CASSPGGYTEAFF.

The rearrangement links TRBV3-1 (or the pseudogene TRBV3-2) to TRBJ2-7, with 8 positions matching TRBD1. V lost 1 base to trimming and J lost 2 bases; unmatched junction nucleotides: 4. Germline V gene data show CDR1 as LGHDT and CDR2 as YNNKEL (reference sequence). The CDR3 has 15 residues. This CDR3 reads CASSQGVTGAYEQYF. CDR3 DNA sequence: TGTGCCAGCAGCCAAGGAGTGACAGGGGCCTACGAGCAGTACTTC.

The V call is TRBV7-2, the J call TRBJ1-1; unclear D gene. Trimming stripped 5 bases from V and 5 bases from J, with 12 bases between. CDR3 length: 13 residues. Germline CDR1 and CDR2: SGHTA and FQGNSA. In DNA, the CDR3 is TGTGCCAGCAGCCCTTCGCTTAGTACTGAAGCTTTCTTT. It translates to CASSPSLSTEAFF.

This clone was recorded a few times. The V gene is TRBV5-6, the J gene TRBJ1-6; no definite D call. The V end was cut by 0 bases, the J end by 9 bases, with 13 bases between. CDR1 is SGHDT, CDR2 YYEEEE, per germline. The CDR3 is made up of 15 amino acids. The chain's CDR3 is CASSLVPDGGSPLHF. In DNA, the CDR3 is TGTGCCAGCAGCTTGGTCCCGGACGGAGGTTCACCCCTCCACTTT.